This is a list of T cell receptor beta chains from one sample in a study of blood T cell repertoires in COVID-19. The table came from immunoSEQ multiplex PCR; TCRdb's copy has only in-frame clones and leaves some out. Of roughly 250,000 clones in the sample, around 87% were seen once. Sequenced: PBMCs or T cells enriched from blood (not recorded which). Receptor source: a woman in her fifties or sixties who had recovered from COVID-19. Both conserved end residues are part of each CDR3. D genes are given only for firm matches. The size field is filled for only some rows; it gives once, few, many or a size class.

abundance: -
v_gene: TRBV7-2
d_gene: -
j_gene: TRBJ2-3
CDR3nt: TGTGCCAGCAGCTTAGAGCCCGATACGCAGTATTTT
CDR3aa: CASSLEPDTQYF

abundance: few
v_gene: TRBV6-6
d_gene: -
j_gene: TRBJ2-7
CDR3nt: TGTGCCAGCAGTTACTCGACCCAGGGATTGTACGAGCAGTACTTC
CDR3aa: CASSYSTQGLYEQYF

abundance: -
v_gene: TRBV7-9
d_gene: -
j_gene: TRBJ1-1
CDR3nt: TGTGCCAGCAGCTTAGGGTATAGGGGCACTGAAGCTTTCTTT
CDR3aa: CASSLGYRGTEAFF

abundance: once
v_gene: TRBV24-1
d_gene: TRBD2
j_gene: TRBJ2-3
CDR3nt: TGTGCCACCGACGGGGGAAGCGGGAGGGCAGATACGCAGTATTTT
CDR3aa: CATDGGSGRADTQYF

abundance: -
v_gene: TRBV27
d_gene: TRBD1
j_gene: TRBJ2-7
CDR3nt: TGTGCCAGCATAGGACAGGGTTCCGAGCAGTACTTC
CDR3aa: CASIGQGSEQYF

abundance: once
v_gene: TRBV12-3/TRBV12-4
d_gene: -
j_gene: TRBJ1-4
CDR3nt: TGTGTCGCGGGGATTGACGAAAAACTGTTTTTT
CDR3aa: CVAGIDEKLFF

abundance: -
v_gene: TRBV10-2
d_gene: TRBD2
j_gene: TRBJ2-7
CDR3nt: TGCGCCAGCAGTATCGGGGGGGATACCGACCAGCAGTACTTC
CDR3aa: CASSIGGDTDQQYF

abundance: -
v_gene: TRBV19
d_gene: -
j_gene: TRBJ1-1
CDR3nt: TGTGCCAGTAGTAGGACTATAAATACTGAAGCTTTCTTT
CDR3aa: CASSRTINTEAFF

abundance: -
v_gene: TRBV3-1/TRBV3-2
d_gene: -
j_gene: TRBJ1-1
CDR3nt: TGTGCCAGCAGCCAGGGTGGAAGCGTCACTGAAGCTTTCTTT
CDR3aa: CASSQGGSVTEAFF

abundance: -
v_gene: TRBV5-4
d_gene: TRBD1
j_gene: TRBJ1-1
CDR3nt: TGTGCCAGCAGCTCCCAGGGACAGGAGAACACTGAAGCTTTCTTT
CDR3aa: CASSSQGQENTEAFF

abundance: -
v_gene: TRBV3-1/TRBV3-2
d_gene: TRBD2
j_gene: TRBJ2-7
CDR3nt: TGTGCCAGCAGCCAAGATACGGGAGCGGGGGAGCAGTACTTC
CDR3aa: CASSQDTGAGEQYF

abundance: -
v_gene: TRBV10-3
d_gene: TRBD1
j_gene: TRBJ2-7
CDR3nt: TGTGCCATCAGTGAGTCAGACAGGGGCTACGAGCAGTACTTC
CDR3aa: CAISESDRGYEQYF

abundance: -
v_gene: TRBV5-1
d_gene: -
j_gene: TRBJ1-1
CDR3nt: TGCGCCAGCAGCTTGGAAACCGGGGGCACTGAAGCTTTCTTT
CDR3aa: CASSLETGGTEAFF

abundance: -
v_gene: TRBV2
d_gene: -
j_gene: TRBJ1-6
CDR3nt: TGTGCCAGCAGTGCGGGAGGCCCAAATTCACCCCTCCACTTT
CDR3aa: CASSAGGPNSPLHF

abundance: -
v_gene: TRBV18
d_gene: -
j_gene: TRBJ1-5
CDR3nt: TGTGCCAGCTCAAACAACCACAGGGATCAGCCCCAGCATTTT
CDR3aa: CASSNNHRDQPQHF

abundance: -
v_gene: TRBV19
d_gene: -
j_gene: TRBJ2-1
CDR3nt: TGTGCCAGTAGCGGAAACCGGGACTTACCATACAATGAGCAGTTCTTC
CDR3aa: CASSGNRDLPYNEQFF

abundance: -
v_gene: TRBV11-3
d_gene: -
j_gene: TRBJ1-5
CDR3nt: TGTGCCAGCAGCTTAGTCGAGTATAGCAATCAGCCCCAGCATTTT
CDR3aa: CASSLVEYSNQPQHF

abundance: -
v_gene: TRBV5-1
d_gene: -
j_gene: TRBJ1-2
CDR3nt: TGCGCCAGCAGCTTGACCCTTGGACAATATGGCTACACCTTC
CDR3aa: CASSLTLGQYGYTF

abundance: -
v_gene: TRBV20-1
d_gene: TRBD2
j_gene: TRBJ2-1
CDR3nt: TGCAGTGCCCGGGGGGAGCAAGAGTTCTTC
CDR3aa: CSARGEQEFF

abundance: -
v_gene: TRBV27
d_gene: TRBD2
j_gene: TRBJ2-1
CDR3nt: TGTGCCAGCAGTTGGACTAGCGGATACAATGAGCAGTTCTTC
CDR3aa: CASSWTSGYNEQFF

abundance: -
v_gene: TRBV29-1
d_gene: -
j_gene: TRBJ1-1
CDR3nt: TGCAGCGTTGAGGGCCGAACCCAAACTACTGAAGCTTTCTTT
CDR3aa: CSVEGRTQTTEAFF

abundance: -
v_gene: TRBV7-8
d_gene: TRBD1
j_gene: TRBJ1-5
CDR3nt: TGTGCCAGCAGCGCCGGGGACAGCCGTCAGCCCCAGCATTTT
CDR3aa: CASSAGDSRQPQHF

abundance: -
v_gene: TRBV7-2
d_gene: TRBD2
j_gene: TRBJ2-7
CDR3nt: TGTGCCAGCAGCCCCTTAACGGGAGGACCCTACGAGCAGTACTTC
CDR3aa: CASSPLTGGPYEQYF

abundance: -
v_gene: TRBV5-5
d_gene: -
j_gene: TRBJ2-2
CDR3nt: TGTGCCAGCAGCTTGGTACGACCCTCCGGGTCCGGGGAGCTGTTTTTT
CDR3aa: CASSLVRPSGSGELFF

abundance: -
v_gene: TRBV2
d_gene: -
j_gene: TRBJ2-3
CDR3nt: TGTGCCAGCAGTGAATGGCTAGCCACGGATACGCAGTATTTT
CDR3aa: CASSEWLATDTQYF

abundance: -
v_gene: TRBV7-2
d_gene: -
j_gene: TRBJ2-1
CDR3nt: TGTGCCAGCAGCTGGGCCGGGACTGGAGGGGAGTTCTTC
CDR3aa: CASSWAGTGGEFF

abundance: -
v_gene: TRBV19
d_gene: -
j_gene: TRBJ1-2
CDR3nt: TGTGCCAGTAGCAACACAGGGAGCTATGGCTACACCTTC
CDR3aa: CASSNTGSYGYTF